This record covers a single TCR beta chain. The data originate from a study of T-cell memory formation after mild COVID-19. CDR3 length: 16 residues. Between the trimmed V and J ends, which lost 1 base and 5 bases, there was a span of 15 bases. The germline V gene encodes CDR1 SGHTA and CDR2 FQGNSA. TCRdb recomputed calls from the 5' RACE reads with MiXCR, one row per CDR3 protein. The sample has around 82,000 distinct CDR3 sequences; roughly 13% are singletons. Source material: PBMCs or a T cell subset sorted from them (not recorded which). The receptor was isolated from a man younger than 35 who had mild COVID-19 (a few samples of this study predate the infection). Cell type and time point are not known. The V call is TRBV7-2, the J call TRBJ1-5, with TRBD1 as a possible D gene (6 bases). CDR3 DNA: TGTGCCAGCAGCTTAGTCCCGCTTAGGGGGGATCAGCCCCAGCATTTT. The encoded protein is CASSLVPLRGDQPQHF.